This passage covers 5 T cell receptor beta chains from one sample sequenced in a study of PD-1 blockade in classical Hodgkin lymphoma. The time point here: cycle 4 day 1 (C4D1), after five to seven weeks of nivolumab. Relapses following autologous stem cell transplantation were seen in all patients, with brentuximab vedotin exposure varying. Some clones are missing from TCRdb's copy, which holds only in-frame ones; the method was immunoSEQ multiplex PCR. The repertoire holds about 33,000 clones, with around 74% as singletons. The sample here was peripheral blood mononuclear cells (PBMCs), taken before the fourth cycle of nivolumab. The receptors were sampled from a human donor with classical Hodgkin lymphoma.

The V call is TRBV27, the J call TRBJ2-1; D is unresolved. Germline CDR1 and CDR2: MNHEY and SMNVEV (reference sequence). This CDR3 contains 16 residues. Trimming removed 2 bases at V and 0 bases at J, with 11 bases between. CDR3 bases: TGTGCCAGCAGTTTACGGGCGAGGAGCTCCTACAATGAGCAGTTCTTC. As protein: CASSLRARSSYNEQFF.

This clone has only a few counts. V and J are TRBV7-2 and TRBJ2-7; D is tentatively TRBD1 or TRBD2 (5 bases each). Between the trimmed V and J ends, which lost 3 bases and 0 bases, there was a span of 15 bases. CDR1 and CDR2 from the germline V gene are SGHTA and FQGNSA. CDR3 length equals 16 residues. CDR3 nucleotides: TGTGCCAGCAGCTTTCCGTTGGGGGTCGCCTCCTACGAGCAGTACTTC. Its translation is CASSFPLGVASYEQYF.

Only a few counts were recorded for this clone. In DNA, the CDR3 is TGTGCCTGGAGTGTAGGCGGGTCCTATGGCTACACCTTC. It is translated as CAWSVGGSYGYTF. The chain is built from TRBV30 and TRBJ1-2; D uncertain. The CDR3 runs 13 residues. V lost 0 bases and J 4 bases, leaving 9 bases between the germline ends. Germline CDR1 GTSNPN, CDR2 SVGIG (reference sequence).

V and J are TRBV19 and TRBJ2-5; D is possibly TRBD1 (5 bases). Germline-derived CDR1 and CDR2 are LNHDA and SQIVND (reference sequence). V lost 6 bases to trimming and J lost 2 bases, with 22 bases between them. The CDR3 covers 17 residues. The CDR3 spells CASSLPQGLGRQETQYF. In nucleotides, the CDR3 is TGTGCCAGTAGCCTCCCTCAGGGTCTGGGGCGACAAGAGACCCAGTACTTC.

This clone was seen a few times. Additional DNA sequences in this sample encode the identical CDR3. The chain joins TRBV30 to TRBJ1-2; D is undetermined. V gave up 0 bases and J gave up 2 bases, with 7 bases separating them. Germline-derived CDR1 and CDR2 are GTSNPN and SVGIG (reference sequence). The CDR3 contains 13 residues. CDR3: CAWSVTGNYGYTF. The CDR3 DNA is TGTGCCTGGAGTGTAACGGGGAACTATGGCTACACCTTC.